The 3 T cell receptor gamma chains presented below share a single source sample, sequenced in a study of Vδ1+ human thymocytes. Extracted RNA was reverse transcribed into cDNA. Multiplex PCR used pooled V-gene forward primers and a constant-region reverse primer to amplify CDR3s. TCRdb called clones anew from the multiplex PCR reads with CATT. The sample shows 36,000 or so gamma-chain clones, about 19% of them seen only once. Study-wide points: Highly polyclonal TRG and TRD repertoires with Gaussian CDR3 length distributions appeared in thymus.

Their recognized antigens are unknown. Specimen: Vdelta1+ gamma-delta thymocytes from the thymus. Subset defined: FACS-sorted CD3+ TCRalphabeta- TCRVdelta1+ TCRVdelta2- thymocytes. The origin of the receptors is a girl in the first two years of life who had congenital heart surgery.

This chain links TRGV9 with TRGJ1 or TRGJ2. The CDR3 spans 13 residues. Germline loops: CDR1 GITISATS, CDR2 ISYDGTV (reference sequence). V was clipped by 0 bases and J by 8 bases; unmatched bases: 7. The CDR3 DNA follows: TGTGCCTTGTGGGAGGTGCGGTCTAATAAGAAACTCTTT. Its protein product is CALWEVRSNKKLF.

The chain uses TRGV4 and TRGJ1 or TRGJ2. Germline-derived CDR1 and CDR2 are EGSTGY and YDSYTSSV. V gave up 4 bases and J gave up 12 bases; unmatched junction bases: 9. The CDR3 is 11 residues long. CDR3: CATWEGNRKLF. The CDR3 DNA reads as TGTGCCACCTGGGAAGGGAATAGGAAACTCTTT.

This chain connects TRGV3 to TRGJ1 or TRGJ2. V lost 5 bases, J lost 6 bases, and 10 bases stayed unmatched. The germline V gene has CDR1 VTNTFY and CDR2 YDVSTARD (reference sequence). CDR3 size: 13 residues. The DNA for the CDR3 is TGTGCCACCTGGGTGAAATTCGGTTATAAGAAACTCTTT. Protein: CATWVKFGYKKLF.